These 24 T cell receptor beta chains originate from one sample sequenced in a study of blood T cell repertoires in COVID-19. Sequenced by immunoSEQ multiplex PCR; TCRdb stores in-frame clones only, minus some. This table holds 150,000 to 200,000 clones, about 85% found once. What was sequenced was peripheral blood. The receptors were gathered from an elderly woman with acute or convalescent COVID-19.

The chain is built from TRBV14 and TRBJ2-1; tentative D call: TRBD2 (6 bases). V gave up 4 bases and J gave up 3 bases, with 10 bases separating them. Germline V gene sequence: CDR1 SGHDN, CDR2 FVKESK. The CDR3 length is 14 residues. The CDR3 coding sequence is TGTGCCAGCAGCCTTAGCGGCCTCTACAATGAGCAGTTCTTC. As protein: CASSLSGLYNEQFF.

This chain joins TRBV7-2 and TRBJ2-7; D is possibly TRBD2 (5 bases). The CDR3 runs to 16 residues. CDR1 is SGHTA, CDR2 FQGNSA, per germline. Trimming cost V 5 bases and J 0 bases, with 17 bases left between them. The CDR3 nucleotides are TGTGCCAGCAGCAAAGGCGGGTTCCTAAGCTCCTACGAGCAGTACTTC. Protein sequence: CASSKGGFLSSYEQYF.

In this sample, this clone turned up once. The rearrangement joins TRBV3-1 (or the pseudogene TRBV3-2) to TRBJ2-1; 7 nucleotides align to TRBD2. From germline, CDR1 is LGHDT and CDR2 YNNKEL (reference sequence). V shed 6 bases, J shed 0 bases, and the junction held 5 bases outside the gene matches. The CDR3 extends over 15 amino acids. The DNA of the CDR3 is TGTGCCAGCAGAAAAGCGGGGAGCTCCTACAATGAGCAGTTCTTC. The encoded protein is CASRKAGSSYNEQFF.

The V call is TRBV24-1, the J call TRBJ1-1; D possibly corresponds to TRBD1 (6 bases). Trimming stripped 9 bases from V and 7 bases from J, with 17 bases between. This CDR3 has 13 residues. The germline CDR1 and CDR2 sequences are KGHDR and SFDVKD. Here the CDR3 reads CATSLRGGLEAFF. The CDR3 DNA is TGTGCCACCTCTCTGAGGGGGGGGCTTGAAGCTTTCTTT.

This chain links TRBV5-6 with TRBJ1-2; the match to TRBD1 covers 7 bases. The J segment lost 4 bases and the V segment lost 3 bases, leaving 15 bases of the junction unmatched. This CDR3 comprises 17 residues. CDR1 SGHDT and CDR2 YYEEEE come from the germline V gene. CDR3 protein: CASSSQVRRGSGYGYTF. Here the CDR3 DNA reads TGTGCCAGCAGCTCCCAAGTTCGCAGGGGGTCTGGCTATGGCTACACCTTC.

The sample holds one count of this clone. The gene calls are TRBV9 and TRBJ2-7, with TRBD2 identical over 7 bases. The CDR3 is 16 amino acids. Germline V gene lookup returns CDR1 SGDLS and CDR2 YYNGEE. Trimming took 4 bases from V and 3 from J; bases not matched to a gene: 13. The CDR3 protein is CASSSGGLADFYEQYF. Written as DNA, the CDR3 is TGTGCCAGCAGCTCCGGCGGGCTAGCGGATTTCTACGAGCAGTACTTC.

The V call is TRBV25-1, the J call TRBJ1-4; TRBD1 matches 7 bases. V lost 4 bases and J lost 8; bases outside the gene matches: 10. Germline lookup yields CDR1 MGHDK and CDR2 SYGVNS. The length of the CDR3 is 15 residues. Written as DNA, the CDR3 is TGTGCCAGCAGTGGGGCCGGGACAGTGAGCGAAAAACTGTTTTTT. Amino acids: CASSGAGTVSEKLFF. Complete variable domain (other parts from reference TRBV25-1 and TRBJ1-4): EADIYQTPRYLVIGTGKKITLECSQTMGHDKMYWYQQDPGMELHLIHYSYGVNSTEKGDLSSESTVSRIRTEHFPLTLESARPSHTSQYLCASSGAGTVSEKLFFGSGTQLSVL.

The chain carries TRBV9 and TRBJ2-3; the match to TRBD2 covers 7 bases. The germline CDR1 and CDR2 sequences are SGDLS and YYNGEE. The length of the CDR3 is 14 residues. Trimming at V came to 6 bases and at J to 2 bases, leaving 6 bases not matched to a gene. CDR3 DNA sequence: TGTGCCAGCAAGGGCGGGGGTCACACAGATACGCAGTATTTT. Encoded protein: CASKGGGHTDTQYF.

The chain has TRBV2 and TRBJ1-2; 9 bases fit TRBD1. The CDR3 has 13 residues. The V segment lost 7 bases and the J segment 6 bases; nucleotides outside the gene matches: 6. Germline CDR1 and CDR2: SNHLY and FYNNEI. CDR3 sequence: CASNWRTGDGYTF. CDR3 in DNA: TGTGCCAGCAACTGGAGGACAGGGGATGGCTACACCTTC.

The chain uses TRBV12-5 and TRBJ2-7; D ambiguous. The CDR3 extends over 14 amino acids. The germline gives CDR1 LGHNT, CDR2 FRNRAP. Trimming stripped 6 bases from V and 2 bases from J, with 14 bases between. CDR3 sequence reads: CASGHSLPPYEQYF. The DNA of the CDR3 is TGTGCTAGTGGGCATAGCTTGCCCCCCTACGAGCAGTACTTC.

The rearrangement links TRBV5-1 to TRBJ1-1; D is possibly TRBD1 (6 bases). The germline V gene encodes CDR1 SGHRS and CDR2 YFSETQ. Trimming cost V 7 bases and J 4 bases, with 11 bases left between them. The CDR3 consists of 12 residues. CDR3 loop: CASGQGSTEAFF. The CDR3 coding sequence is TGCGCCAGCGGTCAGGGGAGCACTGAAGCTTTCTTT.

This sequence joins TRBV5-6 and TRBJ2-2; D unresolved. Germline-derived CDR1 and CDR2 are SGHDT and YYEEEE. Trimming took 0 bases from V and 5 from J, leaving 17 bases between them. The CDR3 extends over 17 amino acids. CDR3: CASSLVVDSKRTGELFF. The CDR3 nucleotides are TGTGCCAGCAGCTTGGTAGTTGACTCTAAAAGGACCGGGGAGCTGTTTTTT.

This CDR3 reads CASSMRRGQGSYHEQYF. CDR3 coding DNA: TGTGCCAGTAGTATGCGGAGGGGGCAGGGATCCTACCACGAGCAGTACTTC. The chain has TRBV19 and TRBJ2-7; D perhaps matches TRBD1 (7 bases). The germline V gene has CDR1 LNHDA and CDR2 SQIVND (reference sequence). The CDR3 totals 17 residues. Trimming removed 3 bases at V and 5 bases at J, with 23 bases between.

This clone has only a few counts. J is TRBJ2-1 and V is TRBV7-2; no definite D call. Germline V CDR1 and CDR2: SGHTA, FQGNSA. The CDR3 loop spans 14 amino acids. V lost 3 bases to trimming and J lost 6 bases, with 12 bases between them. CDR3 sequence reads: CASSLPMASNEQFF. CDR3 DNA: TGTGCCAGCAGCTTGCCCATGGCCTCCAATGAGCAGTTCTTC.

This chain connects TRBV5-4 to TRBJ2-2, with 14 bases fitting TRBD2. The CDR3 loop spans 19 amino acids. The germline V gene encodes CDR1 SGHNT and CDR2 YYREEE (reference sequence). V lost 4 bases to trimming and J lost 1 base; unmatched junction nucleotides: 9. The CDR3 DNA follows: TGTGCCAGCAGCCCCGAGACTAGCGGGAGGGCACTGAACACCGGGGAGCTGTTTTTT. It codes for CASSPETSGRALNTGELFF.

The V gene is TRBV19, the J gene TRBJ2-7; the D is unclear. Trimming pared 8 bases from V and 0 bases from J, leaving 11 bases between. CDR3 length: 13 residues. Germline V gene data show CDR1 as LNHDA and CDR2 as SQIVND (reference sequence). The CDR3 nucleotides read TGTGCCAGTCGATCACAGAGCTCCTACGAGCAGTACTTC. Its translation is CASRSQSSYEQYF. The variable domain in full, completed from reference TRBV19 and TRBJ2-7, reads DGGITQSPKYLFRKEGQNVTLSCEQNLNHDAMYWYRQDPGQGLRLIYYSQIVNDFQKGDIAEGYSVSREKKESFPLTVTSAQKNPTAFYLCASRSQSSYEQYFGPGTRLTVT.

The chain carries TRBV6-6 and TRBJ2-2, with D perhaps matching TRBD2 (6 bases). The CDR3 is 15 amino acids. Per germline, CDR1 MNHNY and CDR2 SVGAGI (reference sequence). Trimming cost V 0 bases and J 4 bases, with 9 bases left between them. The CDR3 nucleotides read TGTGCCAGCAGTTACTCCGGGGGTGGCACCGGGGAGCTGTTTTTT. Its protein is CASSYSGGGTGELFF.

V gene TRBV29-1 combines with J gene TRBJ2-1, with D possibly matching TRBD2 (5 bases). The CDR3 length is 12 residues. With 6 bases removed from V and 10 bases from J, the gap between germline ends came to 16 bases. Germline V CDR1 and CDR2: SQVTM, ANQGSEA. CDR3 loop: CSVPGSTGEQFF. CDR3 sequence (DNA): TGCAGCGTCCCTGGTTCGACGGGAGAGCAGTTCTTC.

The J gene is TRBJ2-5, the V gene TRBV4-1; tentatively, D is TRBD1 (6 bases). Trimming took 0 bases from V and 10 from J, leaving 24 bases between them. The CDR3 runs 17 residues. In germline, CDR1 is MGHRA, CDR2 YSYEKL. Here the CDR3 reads CASSQEFSGVGAVDQYF. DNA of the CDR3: TGCGCCAGCAGCCAAGAGTTTTCAGGGGTCGGCGCCGTCGACCAGTACTTC.

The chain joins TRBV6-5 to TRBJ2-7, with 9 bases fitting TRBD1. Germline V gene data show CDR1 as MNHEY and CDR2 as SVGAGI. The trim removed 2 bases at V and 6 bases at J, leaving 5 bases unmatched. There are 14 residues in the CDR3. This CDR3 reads CASSYLGQGGEQYF. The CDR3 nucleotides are TGTGCCAGCAGTTACCTGGGACAGGGAGGCGAGCAGTACTTC.

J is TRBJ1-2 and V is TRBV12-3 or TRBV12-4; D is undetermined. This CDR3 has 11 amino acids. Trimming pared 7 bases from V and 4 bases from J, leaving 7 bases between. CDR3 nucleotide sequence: TGTGCCAGCACCCCTAGCTATGGCTACACCTTC. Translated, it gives CASTPSYGYTF.

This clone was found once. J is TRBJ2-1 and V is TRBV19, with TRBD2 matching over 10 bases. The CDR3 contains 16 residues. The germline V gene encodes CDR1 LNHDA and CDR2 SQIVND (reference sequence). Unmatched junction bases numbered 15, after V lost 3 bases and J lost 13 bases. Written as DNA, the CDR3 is TGTGCCAGTAGTATTCGGTCTAGCGGGGGCCCATTCCCTCAGTTCTTC. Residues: CASSIRSSGGPFPQFF.

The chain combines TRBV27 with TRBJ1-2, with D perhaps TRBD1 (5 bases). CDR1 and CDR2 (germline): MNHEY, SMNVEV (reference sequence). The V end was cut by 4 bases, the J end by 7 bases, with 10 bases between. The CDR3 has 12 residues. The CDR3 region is CASSSKGFGYTF. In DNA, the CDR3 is TGTGCCAGCAGTTCTAAGGGGTTTGGCTACACCTTC.

CDR3 nucleotides: TGTGCCAGCAGCTTGGCCCAACTAGCGGGCCGGGATACGCAGTATTTT. This gives the protein CASSLAQLAGRDTQYF. J is TRBJ2-3 and V is TRBV5-4, with 9 nucleotides matching TRBD2. This CDR3 comprises 16 residues. CDR1 is SGHNT and CDR2 is YYREEE in the germline V gene (reference sequence). With V trimmed by 0 bases and J by 6 bases, 8 bases remained unmatched.